These 32 T cell receptor beta chains were all obtained from the same sample, sequenced in a study of early T cells in non-severe SARS-CoV-2 infection. TCRdb redid the calling of the 5' RACE reads with MiXCR, one entry per CDR3 protein. Found here are tens of thousands of distinct CDR3 sequences, about 15% of them singletons; the top ten hold under 0.75%. The specimen was whole blood. These receptors originate from an adult who was a healthcare worker with PCR-confirmed SARS-CoV-2 infection or an uninfected control (not recorded which).

In this sample, this clonotype turned up a few times. The CDR3 loop reads CSVSRGRRTEAFF. The CDR3 region has the DNA TGCAGCGTCTCCAGGGGGCGCAGGACTGAAGCTTTCTTT. The chain has TRBV29-1 and TRBJ1-1; 8 nucleotides align to TRBD1. The trim removed 6 bases at V and 5 bases at J, leaving 8 bases unmatched. Per germline, CDR1 SQVTM and CDR2 ANQGSEA. The CDR3 has 13 amino acids. Together with reference TRBV29-1 and TRBJ1-1, the CDR3 gives the full variable domain: SAVISQKPSRDICQRGTSLTIQCQVDSQVTMMFWYRQQPGQSLTLIATANQGSEATYESGFVIDKFPISRPNLTFSTLTVSNMSPEDSSIYLCSVSRGRRTEAFFGQGTRLTVV.

This clonotype was observed a few times. This chain links TRBV5-5 with TRBJ2-2; no clear D gene. Trimming took 9 bases from V and 0 from J, leaving 18 bases between them. Germline assignment: CDR1 SGHKS and CDR2 YYEKEE (reference sequence). This CDR3 contains 16 residues. CDR3 bases: TGTGCCACAGGTTCGGAGCCGACACCGAACACCGGGGAGCTGTTTTTT. This codes for CATGSEPTPNTGELFF. Drawing the rest from reference TRBV5-5 and TRBJ2-2, the complete variable domain is DAGVTQSPTHLIKTRGQQVTLRCSPISGHKSVSWYQQVLGQGPQFIFQYYEKEERGRGNFPDRFSARQFPNYSSELNVNALLLGDSALYLCATGSEPTPNTGELFFGEGSRLTVL.

Turning to this clonotype: A read error may account for a junction end that differs from germline. The chain is built from TRBV7-9 and TRBJ1-6; tentative D call: TRBD1 (5 bases). CDR1 is SEHNR, CDR2 FQNEAQ, per germline (reference sequence). CDR3 length: 11 residues. The CDR3 spells CASSQTGTLSF. The CDR3, as DNA: TGTGCCAGCAGCCAAACCGGGACGTTGAGTTTT.

Only one count was recorded for this clonotype. This chain uses TRBV7-2 with TRBJ2-3; no clear D. Germline CDR1 is SGHTA and CDR2 is FQGNSA. This CDR3 comprises 15 residues. V lost 1 base to trimming and J lost 5 bases, with 13 bases between them. The CDR3 DNA sequence: TGTGCCAGCAGCTTAGTGAGCGACGGTAAAGATACGCAGTATTTT. Protein product: CASSLVSDGKDTQYF.

V is TRBV5-1 and J is TRBJ2-3, with D tentatively TRBD2 (6 bases). The germline V gene has CDR1 SGHRS and CDR2 YFSETQ. This CDR3 is built from 16 residues. V was cut by 4 bases and J by 5 bases, with 20 bases left in between. The CDR3 protein is CASSPSGGTSLDTQYF. CDR3 coding DNA: TGCGCCAGCAGCCCATCAGGCGGGACTTCTTTAGATACGCAGTATTTT.

This chain joins TRBV9 and TRBJ2-1, with D hard to call. With 3 bases removed from V and 5 bases from J, the gap between germline ends came to 9 bases. The germline V gene has CDR1 SGDLS and CDR2 YYNGEE. The CDR3 loop spans 13 amino acids. This CDR3 is CASSGSRHNEQFF. As DNA, the CDR3 is TGTGCCAGCAGCGGCTCCCGACACAATGAGCAGTTCTTC.

The chain combines TRBV6-6 with TRBJ2-3; possible D gene TRBD2, 7 bases. There are 13 residues in the CDR3. V lost 0 bases to trimming and J lost 14 bases, with 15 bases between them. Germline CDR1 and CDR2: MNHNY and SVGAGI (reference sequence). The DNA for the CDR3 is TGTGCCAGCAGTTACTCGGAGGGGGGGCATCTGTATTTT. This translates into CASSYSEGGHLYF.

This clonotype appeared once. This chain links TRBV20-1 with TRBJ2-7; D gene unclear. V lost 4 bases to trimming and J lost 7 bases, with 20 bases between them. Per the germline V gene, CDR1 is DFQATT and CDR2 is SNEGSKA (reference sequence). The CDR3 spans 14 residues. The CDR3 region is CSAIPDHSWEEQYV. In DNA form, the CDR3 reads TGCAGTGCTATACCGGATCATAGTTGGGAAGAGCAGTACGTC.

This clonotype was picked up many times. V and J are TRBV10-1 and TRBJ2-7; the match to TRBD2 covers 10 bases. Germline-derived CDR1 and CDR2 are WNHNN and SYGVQD (reference sequence). V lost 8 bases, J lost 5 bases, and 9 bases stayed unmatched. The CDR3 covers 14 residues. The CDR3 DNA is TGCGCCAGCGCTAGCGGGGGTAGTCCCAACGAGCAGTACGTC. This codes for CASASGGSPNEQYV.

This clonotype was counted only a few times. This sequence joins TRBV20-1 and TRBJ1-2; tentatively, D is TRBD1 (6 bases). Trimming pared 3 bases from V and 6 bases from J, leaving 11 bases between. CDR1 and CDR2 from the germline V gene are DFQATT and SNEGSKA (reference sequence). The CDR3 loop spans 12 amino acids. Written as DNA, the CDR3 is TGCAGTGCTAGGAGGGGGTTTGATGGCTACACCTTC. This translates into CSARRGFDGYTF.

The V gene is TRBV19, the J gene TRBJ2-1; D may be TRBD2 (7 bases). Germline V gene data show CDR1 as LNHDA and CDR2 as SQIVND (reference sequence). The CDR3 length is 16 residues. Trimming removed 5 bases from V and 9 bases from J, with 23 bases in between. Here the CDR3 DNA reads TGTGCCAGTAGTGGATCGGCTCTTGGCGGGGGCCTTGAGCAGTTCTTC. Protein product: CASSGSALGGGLEQFF. The whole variable domain, filled in from reference TRBV19 and TRBJ2-1, reads DGGITQSPKYLFRKEGQNVTLSCEQNLNHDAMYWYRQDPGQGLRLIYYSQIVNDFQKGDIAEGYSVSREKKESFPLTVTSAQKNPTAFYLCASSGSALGGGLEQFFGPGTRLTVL.

In its sample, this clonotype was seen a few times. This rearrangement joins TRBV7-9 to TRBJ2-3; D is perhaps TRBD2 (5 bases). The CDR3 spans 15 residues. Germline lookup yields CDR1 SEHNR and CDR2 FQNEAQ (reference sequence). V was shortened by 2 bases and J by 1 base, with 10 bases between the two germline ends. The CDR3: CASSLIAGGTDTQYF. CDR3 DNA sequence: TGTGCCAGCAGCTTAATCGCGGGTGGCACAGATACGCAGTATTTT. The whole variable domain, remainder taken from reference TRBV7-9 and TRBJ2-3, is DTGVSQNPRHKITKRGQNVTFRCDPISEHNRLYWYRQTLGQGPEFLTYFQNEAQLEKSRLLSDRFSAERPKGSFSTLEIQRTEQGDSAMYLCASSLIAGGTDTQYFGPGTRLTVL.

J is TRBJ2-1 and V is TRBV4-1; 8 positions agree with TRBD2. Unmatched junction bases numbered 11, after V lost 4 bases and J lost 9 bases. Germline CDR1 is MGHRA and CDR2 is YSYEKL. The CDR3 has 15 amino acids. The CDR3 spells CASSLSGATLGEQFF. The CDR3 nucleotides are TGCGCCAGCAGCCTTAGCGGGGCTACACTCGGTGAGCAGTTCTTC.

This chain links TRBV24-1 with TRBJ1-4, with unresolved D. The germline V and J ends were trimmed by 6 bases and 4 bases, with 5 bases remaining between them. CDR1 KGHDR and CDR2 SFDVKD come from the germline V gene. The CDR3 has 12 residues. The CDR3 DNA is TGTGCCACCAGTACGAGTAATGAAAAACTGTTTTTT. Amino acid sequence: CATSTSNEKLFF.

The chain employs TRBV7-2 and TRBJ2-2; tentative D call: TRBD1 (5 bases). CDR3 length: 14 amino acids. Germline loops: CDR1 SGHTA, CDR2 FQGNSA. Trimming took 5 bases from V and 5 from J, leaving 12 bases between them. CDR3 amino acids: CASSPSRETGELFF. CDR3 in DNA: TGTGCCAGCAGCCCAAGCAGGGAAACCGGGGAGCTGTTTTTT.

This clonotype was seen repeatedly, ten times or more. The CDR3 spells CASLHYPGGGEQFF. CDR3 nucleotides: TGTGCCAGCCTCCATTATCCAGGCGGGGGGGAGCAGTTCTTC. The rearrangement joins TRBV18 to TRBJ2-1, with TRBD2 identical over 8 bases. The CDR3 totals 14 residues. The trim removed 8 bases at V and 10 bases at J, leaving 13 bases unmatched. CDR1 and CDR2 (germline): KGHSH, LQKENI.

This clonotype was seen a few times. The rearrangement uses TRBV6-1 and TRBJ2-5; D possibly corresponds to TRBD1 (6 bases). The V gene lost 5 bases and the J gene lost 1 base, with 11 bases spanning the gap. Germline assignment: CDR1 MNHNS and CDR2 SASEGT. The length of the CDR3 is 14 residues. This CDR3 is CASSPRTAQETQYF. For the CDR3, the DNA is TGTGCCAGCAGTCCGCGGACAGCCCAAGAGACCCAGTACTTC.

This clonotype appeared many times. The chain joins TRBV29-1 to TRBJ2-1; TRBD2 matches at 13 bases. This CDR3 is built from 14 residues. V dropped 5 bases and J dropped 5; count of bases not matched to a gene: 3. Germline lookup yields CDR1 SQVTM and CDR2 ANQGSEA. In DNA form, the CDR3 reads TGCAGCGTTTTCGGACTAGCGGGGGACAATGAGCAGTTCTTC. The encoded protein is CSVFGLAGDNEQFF.

This clonotype was counted ten times or more. The J gene is TRBJ2-3, the V gene TRBV10-3; 7 bases are a match to TRBD2. The germline V gene has CDR1 ENHRY and CDR2 SYGVKD. Trimming took 3 bases from V and 2 from J; bases not matched to a gene: 5. The CDR3 extends over 15 amino acids. CDR3 sequence: CAISDGGGYTDTQYF. As DNA, the CDR3 is TGTGCCATCAGTGATGGGGGGGGTTACACAGATACGCAGTATTTT.

This clonotype appeared a few times. The chain links TRBV7-6 to TRBJ2-3; 7 bases match TRBD1. With 1 base clipped from V and 7 bases from J, the junction kept 8 bases outside the gene matches. The CDR3 spans 15 residues. Germline V CDR1 and CDR2: SGHVS, FNYEAQ. The CDR3 loop reads CASSLVTGEENTQYF. DNA for the CDR3: TGTGCCAGCAGCTTAGTAACAGGGGAAGAAAATACGCAGTATTTT.

Many counts were recorded for this clonotype. The rearrangement links TRBV6-5 to TRBJ2-1, with TRBD1 matching 10 bases. This CDR3 has 14 residues. CDR1 is MNHEY, CDR2 SVGAGI, per germline. Losses at the gene ends were 2 bases for V and 8 bases for J; bases not matched to a gene: 3. CDR3 amino acids: CASSYRDRGYEQFF. The CDR3 DNA reads as TGTGCCAGCAGTTACCGGGACAGGGGTTATGAGCAGTTCTTC.

This clonotype was seen ten or more times. The rearrangement links TRBV29-1 to TRBJ2-3; no reliable D call. This CDR3 has 12 amino acids. Per germline, CDR1 SQVTM and CDR2 ANQGSEA. V gave up 1 base and J gave up 3 bases, with 5 bases separating them. CDR3 sequence: CSVEVVTDTQYF. In DNA form, the CDR3 reads TGCAGCGTTGAAGTAGTTACAGATACGCAGTATTTT.

This clonotype was seen a few times. The chain employs TRBV9 and TRBJ1-5; no clear D gene. In germline, CDR1 is SGDLS, CDR2 YYNGEE. V was shortened by 0 bases and J by 6 bases, with 10 bases between the two germline ends. The CDR3 length is 14 residues. The CDR3, as DNA: TGTGCCAGCAGCGTAGATCAGACTGGTCAGCCCCAGCATTTT. Its protein is CASSVDQTGQPQHF.

The V gene is TRBV9, the J gene TRBJ2-1; a possible D gene is TRBD2 (5 bases). CDR3 length equals 12 residues. V was trimmed by 4 bases and J by 12 bases, leaving 14 bases between them. CDR1 SGDLS and CDR2 YYNGEE come from the germline V gene. CDR3 in amino acids: CASSSVRGRQFF. CDR3 coding DNA: TGTGCCAGCAGCTCAGTCCGGGGTAGGCAGTTCTTC.

The gene calls are TRBV7-2 and TRBJ2-3, with 10 bases lining up with TRBD2. The V gene end was trimmed by 5 bases and the J gene end by 4 bases; junction bases not matched to a gene: 12. CDR3 size: 17 residues. CDR1 is SGHTA, CDR2 FQGNSA, per germline. This chain's CDR3 is CASSTTYSGGVADTQYF. Written as DNA, the CDR3 is TGTGCCAGCAGCACAACATACAGCGGGGGGGTCGCAGATACGCAGTATTTT.

The chain recombines TRBV27 with TRBJ1-5; TRBD1 aligns across 8 bases. There are 15 residues in the CDR3. Germline CDR1 and CDR2: MNHEY and SMNVEV (reference sequence). V shed 6 bases, J shed 4 bases, and the junction held 8 bases outside the gene matches. The chain's CDR3 is CASSVRGPLNQPQHF. CDR3 bases: TGTGCCAGCAGCGTCAGGGGGCCGCTGAATCAGCCCCAGCATTTT.

The gene calls are TRBV2 and TRBJ1-2, with 7 bases aligning to TRBD1. This CDR3 has 15 amino acids. Germline lookup yields CDR1 SNHLY and CDR2 FYNNEI. Losses at the gene ends were 6 bases for V and 2 bases for J; bases not matched to a gene: 9. In nucleotides, the CDR3 is TGTGCCAGCAGAGGACAGACAGGGTGGAACTATGGCTACACCTTC. Its protein is CASRGQTGWNYGYTF.

The V gene is TRBV20-1, the J gene TRBJ1-2; D is uncertain. Germline V gene data show CDR1 as DFQATT and CDR2 as SNEGSKA (reference sequence). This CDR3 region has 11 residues. Trimming stripped 6 bases from V and 1 base from J, with 6 bases between. CDR3 residues: CSALVNYGYTF. DNA for the CDR3: TGCAGTGCGTTGGTTAACTATGGCTACACCTTC.

The chain employs TRBV3-1 and TRBJ2-2; D possibly corresponds to TRBD2 (5 bases). The CDR3 runs 16 residues. The V gene lost 4 bases and the J gene lost 9 bases, with 21 bases spanning the gap. Germline CDR1 reads LGHDT; CDR2 reads YNNKEL (reference sequence). CDR3 coding DNA: TGTGCCAGCAGCCGCCTGGAGGCCACGGGTCCCAGGGAGCTGTTTTTT. Its protein is CASSRLEATGPRELFF.

This clonotype was seen more than once but under ten times. CDR3 in DNA: TGTGCCAGCGCTATCGGTAACAATGAGCAGTTCTTC. This sequence encodes CASAIGNNEQFF. The V and J genes are TRBV7-3 and TRBJ2-1; D unclear. V lost 8 bases and J lost 5, with 10 bases in between. CDR1 SGHTA and CDR2 FQGTGA come from the germline V gene. The CDR3 has 12 amino acids.

The sample holds a few counts of this clonotype. The DNA for the CDR3 is TGTGCCTGGACAAGGGGGCGACACAATGAGCAGTTCTTC. It codes for CAWTRGRHNEQFF. This chain links TRBV30 with TRBJ2-1; 7 bases align to TRBD1. CDR1 GTSNPN and CDR2 SVGIG come from the germline V gene (reference sequence). The CDR3 runs to 13 residues. The trim removed 4 bases at V and 5 bases at J, leaving 5 bases unmatched.

This clonotype was detected a few times. The chain employs TRBV12-3 or TRBV12-4 and TRBJ1-2, with D possibly being TRBD1 (5 bases). The CDR3 loop spans 15 amino acids. V lost 5 bases and J 4 bases, leaving 17 bases between the germline ends. This CDR3 is CASSPYPGGGYGYTF. The CDR3 DNA reads TGTGCCAGCAGTCCGTATCCCGGGGGGGGCTATGGCTACACCTTC.